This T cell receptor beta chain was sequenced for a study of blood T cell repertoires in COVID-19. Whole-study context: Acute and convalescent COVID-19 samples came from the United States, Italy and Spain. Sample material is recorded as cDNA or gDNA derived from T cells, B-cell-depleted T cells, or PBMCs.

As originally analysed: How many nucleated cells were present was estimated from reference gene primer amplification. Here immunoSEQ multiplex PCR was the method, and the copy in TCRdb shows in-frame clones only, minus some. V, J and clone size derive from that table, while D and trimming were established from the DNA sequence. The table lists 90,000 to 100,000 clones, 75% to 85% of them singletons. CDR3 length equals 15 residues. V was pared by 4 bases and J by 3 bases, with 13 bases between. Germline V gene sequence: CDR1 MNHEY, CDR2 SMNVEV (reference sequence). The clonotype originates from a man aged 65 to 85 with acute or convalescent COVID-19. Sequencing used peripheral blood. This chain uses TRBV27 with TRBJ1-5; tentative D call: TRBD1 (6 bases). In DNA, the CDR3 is TGTGCCAGCAGTTATAGCAGGGGTGACAATCAGCCCCAGCATTTT. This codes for CASSYSRGDNQPQHF.